Below, 21 T cell receptor beta chains from the same sample are listed, as sequenced in a study of CD8 T cells in ankylosing spondylitis. TCRdb re-called the 5' RACE reads with MiXCR, one entry per CDR3 protein. This sample has about 130,000 distinct CDR3 sequences, with approximately 13% found just once. Sequenced input: blood, either unsorted or a sorted T cell fraction (not recorded which). The receptors shown here come from a female donor with ankylosing spondylitis or in good health (not recorded which).

This clonotype was detected only a few times. The chain recombines TRBV5-5 with TRBJ2-1; 7 nucleotides line up with TRBD2. Germline trimming cut 4 bases from V and 8 bases from J; bases unmatched to any gene: 6. Germline loops: CDR1 SGHKS, CDR2 YYEKEE (reference sequence). The length of the CDR3 is 13 residues. This CDR3 reads CASSRGGEYEQFF. CDR3 coding DNA: TGTGCCAGCAGCCGGGGAGGGGAGTATGAGCAGTTCTTC.

The table lists this clonotype with a few counts. The chain joins TRBV5-1 to TRBJ1-2, with a possible D match to TRBD1 (6 bases). Per the germline V gene, CDR1 is SGHRS and CDR2 is YFSETQ. The V end lost 0 bases, the J end lost 0 bases, and 24 bases lay between the germline ends. CDR3 length: 20 residues. The CDR3 nucleotides read TGCGCCAGCAGCTTGGACAGGGTTGGGGAGCTACCTAAAGCTAACTATGGCTACACCTTC. Protein sequence: CASSLDRVGELPKANYGYTF.

This clonotype has only a few counts. CDR3 DNA: TGCGCCAGCAGCCCGGGACAGCCCCAAGAGACCCAGTACTTC. Its translation: CASSPGQPQETQYF. This chain connects TRBV5-1 to TRBJ2-5; TRBD1 matches at 7 bases. V was clipped by 4 bases and J by 1 base; unmatched bases: 4. The CDR3 has 14 residues. The germline V gene encodes CDR1 SGHRS and CDR2 YFSETQ.

The table lists this clonotype with many counts. The rearrangement links TRBV29-1 to TRBJ2-2; 13 nucleotides align to TRBD2. The V gene's germline CDR1 is SQVTM and CDR2 ANQGSEA. V dropped 7 bases and J dropped 2; count of bases not matched to a gene: 10. The CDR3 runs 17 residues. As DNA, the CDR3 is TGCAGCGCTCAAGGGACTAGCGGGAAAGTAAACACCGGGGAGCTGTTTTTT. Residues: CSAQGTSGKVNTGELFF.

This clonotype occurred many times. The chain recombines TRBV7-9 with TRBJ1-1; 8 bases agree with TRBD1. With 5 bases clipped from V and 1 base from J, the junction kept 6 bases outside the gene matches. CDR3 length: 15 amino acids. Germline CDR1 is SEHNR and CDR2 is FQNEAQ (reference sequence). The CDR3 bases are TGTGCCAGCAGCCGGGGACAGGCCGCGAACACTGAAGCTTTCTTT. Protein product: CASSRGQAANTEAFF.

This clonotype has a handful of counts. The chain has TRBV4-2 and TRBJ1-3; 7 nucleotides align to TRBD1. CDR1 LGHNA and CDR2 YNFKEQ come from the germline V gene. The CDR3 runs to 18 residues. The J segment lost 1 base and the V segment lost 4 bases, leaving 13 bases of the junction unmatched. The CDR3 loop is CASSLQGYQVESGNTIYF. CDR3 in DNA: TGTGCCAGCAGCCTACAGGGGTACCAAGTAGAGTCTGGAAACACCATATATTTT.

The CDR3, as DNA: TGTGCCAGCAGTTTAGCGGGGGGCCTCCAAGAGACCCAGTACTTC. Protein product: CASSLAGGLQETQYF. The rearrangement links TRBV28 to TRBJ2-5; 8 bases line up with TRBD2. The CDR3 totals 15 residues. V lost 2 bases to trimming and J lost 1 base; unmatched junction nucleotides: 3. The germline V gene encodes CDR1 MDHEN and CDR2 SYDVKM.

The gene calls are TRBV12-3 or TRBV12-4 and TRBJ1-2, with D perhaps matching TRBD1 (5 bases). V was clipped by 0 bases and J by 7 bases, with 12 bases between them. The CDR3 length is 14 residues. The chain's CDR3 is CASSLAGQTCGYTF. As DNA, the CDR3 is TGTGCCAGCAGTTTAGCGGGGCAGACATGTGGCTACACCTTC.

This chain joins TRBV3-1 and TRBJ1-3; the D gene is possibly TRBD1 (5 bases). Germline loops: CDR1 LGHDT, CDR2 YNNKEL (reference sequence). The CDR3 has 15 residues. V was pared by 6 bases and J by 0 bases, with 12 bases between. For the CDR3, the DNA is TGTGCCAGCAGACCCGGGGCCAGCTCTGGAAACACCATATATTTT. This gives the protein CASRPGASSGNTIYF.

Points on this clonotype: The junction departs from the called germline gene at one end, perhaps through a read error. V usage is TRBV6-5 and J usage is TRBJ2-1; 7 nucleotides match TRBD2. CDR3 size: 12 residues. Germline-derived CDR1 and CDR2 are MNHEY and SVGAGI. The CDR3 loop reads CASRGGPTHQVF. The CDR3 bases are TGTGCCAGCAGGGGAGGGCCAACCCATCAAGTCTTC.

This clonotype was seen a few times. The chain recombines TRBV6-1 with TRBJ2-2; 8 bases map to TRBD1. The CDR3 loop spans 14 amino acids. V was clipped by 8 bases and J by 7 bases; unmatched bases: 9. Looked up from germline, CDR1 is MNHNS and CDR2 is SASEGT. CDR3 sequence: CASSIQGAGGELFF. The DNA for the CDR3 is TGTGCCAGCTCTATCCAGGGGGCAGGCGGGGAGCTGTTTTTT.

V is TRBV6-2 or TRBV6-3 and J is TRBJ1-3; weak D call: TRBD1 (6 bases). Germline assignment: CDR1 MNHEY and CDR2 SVGEGT. The length of the CDR3 is 15 residues. V shed 6 bases and J shed 0 bases, with 12 bases lying between them. CDR3 in DNA: TGTGCCAGCAGCCCCGACAGGAGCTCTGGAAACACCATATATTTT. Translated, it gives CASSPDRSSGNTIYF.

The genes are TRBV6-1 and TRBJ2-3; TRBD2 matches 8 bases. CDR3 length: 16 amino acids. V dropped 7 bases and J dropped 3; count of bases not matched to a gene: 12. The germline gives CDR1 MNHNS, CDR2 SASEGT. CDR3 DNA: TGTGCCAGCACCCACGGAGAGCGGGAGATTACAGATACGCAGTATTTT. This gives the protein CASTHGEREITDTQYF.

In this sample, this clonotype turned up many times. The V and J genes are TRBV29-1 and TRBJ2-3; TRBD2 aligns across 12 bases. V was clipped by 2 bases and J by 1 base; unmatched bases: 4. Germline loops: CDR1 SQVTM, CDR2 ANQGSEA. The CDR3 loop spans 16 amino acids. CDR3 sequence (DNA): TGCAGCGTTGAAAACCGACTAGCGGGGGGCACAGATACGCAGTATTTT. Amino acids: CSVENRLAGGTDTQYF.

The rearrangement uses TRBV5-1 and TRBJ2-5, with D hard to call. Trimming stripped 5 bases from V and 2 bases from J, with 7 bases between. Looked up from germline, CDR1 is SGHRS and CDR2 is YFSETQ. The CDR3 totals 12 residues. The CDR3 reads CASSYHQETQYF. The CDR3 bases are TGCGCCAGCAGTTACCATCAAGAGACCCAGTACTTC.

This clonotype showed up just a few times. This sequence joins TRBV7-2 and TRBJ1-5, with D tentatively TRBD1 (5 bases). This CDR3 has 14 amino acids. Germline V lookup: CDR1 SGHTA, CDR2 FQGNSA. V lost 3 bases to trimming and J lost 9 bases, with 15 bases between them. The CDR3 DNA follows: TGTGCCAGCAGCTTTTTAACAGGAGACCGGCCCCAGCATTTT. This sequence encodes CASSFLTGDRPQHF. Supplemented by reference TRBV7-2 and TRBJ1-5, the full variable domain reads GAGVSQSPSNKVTEKGKDVELRCDPISGHTALYWYRQSLGQGLEFLIYFQGNSAPDKSGLPSDRFSAERTGGSVSTLTIQRTQQEDSAVYLCASSFLTGDRPQHFGDGTRLSIL.

This clonotype was detected many times. The CDR3 spells CASSLSGIPYEQYF. The CDR3 nucleotides read TGTGCCAGCAGCTTATCAGGAATTCCCTACGAGCAGTACTTC. This chain joins TRBV7-2 and TRBJ2-7; no clear D. The CDR3 loop spans 14 amino acids. The germline gives CDR1 SGHTA, CDR2 FQGNSA. The germline V and J ends were trimmed by 2 bases and 2 bases, with 10 bases remaining between them.

This clonotype was picked up a small number of times. The chain combines TRBV25-1 with TRBJ2-7; no firm D call. Germline CDR1 reads MGHDK; CDR2 reads SYGVNS. The CDR3 is 15 amino acids. Trimming left V 2 bases short and J 2 bases short, with 13 bases between. DNA of the CDR3: TGTGCCAGCAGTGAAACCCTAGTAGTCCCCTACGAGCAGTACTTC. This gives the protein CASSETLVVPYEQYF.

This clonotype was counted a few times. The rearrangement links TRBV25-1 to TRBJ1-4; D ambiguous. This CDR3 spans 13 amino acids. V was shortened by 1 base and J by 8 bases, with 8 bases between the two germline ends. Germline CDR1 is MGHDK and CDR2 is SYGVNS. The CDR3 DNA reads as TGTGCCAGCAGTGAATTACTTGGCGAAAAACTGTTTTTT. This translates into CASSELLGEKLFF.

The V call is TRBV20-1, the J call TRBJ1-1; a weak D match, TRBD1 (6 bases). Trimming removed 1 base from V and 11 bases from J, with 20 bases in between. Germline V gene data show CDR1 as DFQATT and CDR2 as SNEGSKA (reference sequence). The CDR3 sequence is 14 residues long. This CDR3 reads CSARGTGTPLRAFF. CDR3 bases: TGCAGTGCTAGAGGTACCGGGACACCGCTTCGCGCTTTCTTT.

This clonotype occurred many times. This chain joins TRBV12-3 or TRBV12-4 and TRBJ2-1; 9 bases match TRBD1. Losses at the gene ends were 3 bases for V and 4 bases for J; bases not matched to a gene: 7. The CDR3 extends over 16 amino acids. For the CDR3, the DNA is TGTGCCAGCAGTTTCTCAGGACAGGGGTCATACAATGAGCAGTTCTTC. As protein: CASSFSGQGSYNEQFF.